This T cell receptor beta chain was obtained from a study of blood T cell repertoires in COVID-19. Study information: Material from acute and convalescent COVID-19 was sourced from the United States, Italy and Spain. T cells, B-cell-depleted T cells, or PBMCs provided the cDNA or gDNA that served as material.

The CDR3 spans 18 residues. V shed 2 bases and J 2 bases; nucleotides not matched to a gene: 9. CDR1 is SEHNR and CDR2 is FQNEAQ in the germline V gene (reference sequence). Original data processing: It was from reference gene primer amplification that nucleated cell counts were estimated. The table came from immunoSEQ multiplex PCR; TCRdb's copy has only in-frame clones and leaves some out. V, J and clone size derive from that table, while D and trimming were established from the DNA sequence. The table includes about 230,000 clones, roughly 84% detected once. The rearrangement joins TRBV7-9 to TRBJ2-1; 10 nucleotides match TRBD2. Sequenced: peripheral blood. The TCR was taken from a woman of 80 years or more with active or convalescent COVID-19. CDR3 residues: CASSLRSPSGGTYNEQFF. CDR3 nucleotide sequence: TGTGCCAGCAGCTTACGGTCGCCTAGCGGGGGAACCTACAATGAGCAGTTCTTC. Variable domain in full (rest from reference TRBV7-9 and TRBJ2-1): DTGVSQNPRHKITKRGQNVTFRCDPISEHNRLYWYRQTLGQGPEFLTYFQNEAQLEKSRLLSDRFSAERPKGSFSTLEIQRTEQGDSAMYLCASSLRSPSGGTYNEQFFGPGTRLTVL.